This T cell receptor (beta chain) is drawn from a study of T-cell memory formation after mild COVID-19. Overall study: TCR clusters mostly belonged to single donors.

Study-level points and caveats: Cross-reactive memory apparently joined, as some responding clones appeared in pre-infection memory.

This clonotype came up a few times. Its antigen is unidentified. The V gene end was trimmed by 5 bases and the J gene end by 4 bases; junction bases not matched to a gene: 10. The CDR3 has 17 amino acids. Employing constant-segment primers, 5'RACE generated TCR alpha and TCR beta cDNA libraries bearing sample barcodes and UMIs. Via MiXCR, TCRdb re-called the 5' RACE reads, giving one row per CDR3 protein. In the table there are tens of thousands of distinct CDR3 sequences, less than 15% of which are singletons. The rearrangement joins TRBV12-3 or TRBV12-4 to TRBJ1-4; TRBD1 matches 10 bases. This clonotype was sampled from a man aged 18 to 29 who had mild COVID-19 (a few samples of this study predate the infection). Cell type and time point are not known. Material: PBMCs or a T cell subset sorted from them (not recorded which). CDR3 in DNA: TGTGCCAGCAGTCAGACGGGACAGGGGCCTTATAATGAAAAACTGTTTTTT. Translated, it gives CASSQTGQGPYNEKLFF.